The 24 T cell receptor beta chains reported below all come from one sample, sequenced in a study of T cells expressing NK-cell markers. TCRdb reprocessed the 5' RACE reads and reports one entry per CDR3 protein, with no DNA. The sample table sets out around 550,000 distinct CDR3 sequences. The specimen was blood T cells: a sorted CD56 or NKG2C T cell subset, CD4+ or CD8+ T cells, or bulk PBMC T cells (not recorded which). The receptors derive from a man between 18 and 29 years old in good health.

The V gene is TRBV10-3, the J gene TRBJ2-5; TCRdb lists TRBD1, though no DNA is available to test this call. The length of the CDR3 is 13 residues. The V gene's germline CDR1 is ENHRY and CDR2 SYGVKD. The chain's CDR3 is CAVSGTVQETQYF.

The V and J genes are TRBV30 and TRBJ1-5. The CDR3 length is 13 residues. The V gene's germline CDR1 is GTSNPN and CDR2 SVGIG (reference sequence). CDR3 sequence reads: CAWTAQPNQPQHF.

The chain uses TRBV7-8 and TRBJ2-3; TCRdb's assignment of TRBD2 cannot be checked, as there is no DNA. Germline lookup yields CDR1 SGHVS and CDR2 FQNEAQ. The CDR3 runs 14 residues. CDR3 amino acids: CASSASGSGDTQYF. The full variable domain, in which reference TRBV7-8 and TRBJ2-3 provide the parts outside the CDR3, is GAGVSQSPRYKVAKRGQDVALRCDPISGHVSLFWYQQALGQGPEFLTYFQNEAQLDKSGLPSDRFFAERPEGSVSTLKIQRTQQEDSAVYLCASSASGSGDTQYFGPGTRLTVL.

The chain links TRBV6-2 or TRBV6-3 to TRBJ2-5; no DNA is available, so the TRBD1 call from TCRdb remains unchecked. Germline CDR1 reads MNHEY; CDR2 reads SVGEGT. The CDR3 sequence is 20 residues long. CDR3 in amino acids: CATRLRGLTIKGQEGETQYF.

The rearrangement links TRBV2 to TRBJ1-4; TCRdb lists TRBD1, though no DNA is available to test this call. The CDR3 totals 17 residues. Germline assignment: CDR1 SNHLY and CDR2 FYNNEI. CDR3 sequence: CASSEVWQGRGNEKLFF.

The V call is TRBV16, the J call TRBJ2-7. This CDR3 spans 14 amino acids. Germline values: CDR1 KGHSY, CDR2 FQNENV. The CDR3 is CASSHAGSSYEQYF.

This sequence joins TRBV11-1 and TRBJ1-3; no DNA is available, so the TRBD1 call from TCRdb remains unchecked. Germline V lookup: CDR1 SGHAT, CDR2 FQDESV (reference sequence). This CDR3 region has 15 residues. CDR3 in amino acids: CASSRDRISGNTIYF.

This sequence joins TRBV5-1 and TRBJ2-1; TCRdb's D call, TRBD1, is unchecked because there is no DNA. This CDR3 has 15 residues. CDR1 is SGHRS, CDR2 YFSETQ, per germline. This chain's CDR3 is CASSLFGTGGDIRFF.

The chain uses TRBV25-1 and TRBJ2-3. The CDR3 is made up of 14 amino acids. The V gene's germline CDR1 is MGHDK and CDR2 SYGVNS. CDR3 protein: CASSEWDLTDTQYF.

The CDR3 reads CASSLDRPKTDTQYF. The chain combines TRBV5-1 with TRBJ2-3. In germline, CDR1 is SGHRS, CDR2 YFSETQ. This CDR3 region has 15 residues.

The V call is TRBV12-5, the J call TRBJ1-5; the TCRdb D gene call, TRBD1, has no DNA to confirm it. The CDR3 contains 15 residues. Germline V gene data show CDR1 as LGHNT and CDR2 as FRNRAP. The CDR3 sequence: CASGKIQGSNQPQHF.

The chain joins TRBV5-1 to TRBJ2-1. Germline lookup yields CDR1 SGHRS and CDR2 YFSETQ. This CDR3 comprises 13 residues. CDR3 region: CASSPTRSVEQFF.

The chain couples TRBV20-1 to TRBJ1-5. Germline values: CDR1 DFQATT, CDR2 SNEGSKA (reference sequence). The CDR3 length is 12 residues. The CDR3 region is CSARTGYQPQHF.

The chain employs TRBV5-1 and TRBJ2-3. Germline V gene sequence: CDR1 SGHRS, CDR2 YFSETQ. This CDR3 contains 14 residues. The CDR3 protein is CASSLGRTADTQYF. Supplemented by reference TRBV5-1 and TRBJ2-3, the full variable domain reads KAGVTQTPRYLIKTRGQQVTLSCSPISGHRSVSWYQQTPGQGLQFLFEYFSETQRNKGNFPGRFSGRQFSNSRSEMNVSTLELGDSALYLCASSLGRTADTQYFGPGTRLTVL.

The genes are TRBV3-1 and TRBJ2-2; TCRdb outputs TRBD2, but without DNA this stays unchecked. The CDR3 has 16 amino acids. Germline V gene data show CDR1 as LGHDT and CDR2 as YNNKEL (reference sequence). CDR3 amino acids: CASSPGLGLNTGELFF.

This chain joins TRBV5-1 and TRBJ2-3; with no DNA, the TCRdb D assignment of TRBD2 cannot be verified. Germline V gene data show CDR1 as SGHRS and CDR2 as YFSETQ. The CDR3 runs to 14 residues. The chain's CDR3 is CASSEAGASDTQYF.

The CDR3 here is CAIGWTQDTDTQYF. This chain connects TRBV10-3 to TRBJ2-3; the TRBD2 assignment by TCRdb is unverifiable without DNA. The CDR3 is 14 amino acids. Germline lookup yields CDR1 ENHRY and CDR2 SYGVKD.

V usage is TRBV7-2 and J usage is TRBJ2-3; checking the TCRdb D call of TRBD2 is not possible without DNA. The CDR3 length is 14 residues. CDR1 is SGHTA, CDR2 FQGNSA, per germline. The CDR3 sequence: CASGREGPKDTQYF.

The V and J genes are TRBV4-1 and TRBJ2-5; TCRdb calls TRBD1, which cannot be checked without DNA. CDR3 length equals 14 residues. Germline-derived CDR1 and CDR2 are MGHRA and YSYEKL. The CDR3 protein is CASSPQRTGETQYF.

V is TRBV9 and J is TRBJ1-5; the TRBD1 assignment by TCRdb is unverifiable without DNA. Looked up from germline, CDR1 is SGDLS and CDR2 is YYNGEE. CDR3 length: 14 residues. CDR3 amino acids: CASSVGQGGQPQHF.

CDR3 region: CASSHGLAGNYEQYF. The chain uses TRBV6-5 and TRBJ2-7; the TRBD2 assignment by TCRdb is unverifiable without DNA. The CDR3 is made up of 15 amino acids. Germline CDR1 reads MNHEY; CDR2 reads SVGAGI.

The chain recombines TRBV7-9 with TRBJ2-7; TCRdb returns TRBD1, unconfirmable since there is no DNA. Germline-derived CDR1 and CDR2 are SEHNR and FQNEAQ (reference sequence). This CDR3 spans 16 amino acids. The CDR3: CASSSSWTGKDYEQYF.

The V and J genes are TRBV5-5 and TRBJ2-5; TCRdb proposes TRBD2, but this gene call is untestable without DNA. The CDR3 runs 14 residues. CDR1 is SGHKS, CDR2 YYEKEE, per germline (reference sequence). The CDR3 here is CASSRAEVQETQYF.

This sequence joins TRBV6-2 or TRBV6-3 and TRBJ2-1. Germline V gene lookup returns CDR1 MNHEY and CDR2 SVGEGT. This CDR3 is built from 13 residues. CDR3 region: CASRPTNNNEQFF.